This T cell receptor (beta chain) was identified in a study of T cells in Graves' hyperthyroidism and ophthalmopathy (dated by TCRdb to between 2017 and 2020). As for the study more broadly: Peripheral blood samples were taken at the time of initial diagnosis, prior to any treatment. To identify distinguishing TCR V-J signatures, a discovery cohort of around 98 patients was used, comprising some 45 with Graves' ophthalmopathy and 57 with stable Graves' hyperthyroidism. Prospective prediction of ophthalmopathy was tested in an independent validation cohort consisting of about 20 hyperthyroidism patients and about 17 patients who later progressed to ophthalmopathy. For training and testing, the 100 or so patients in the discovery cohort were randomly divided in a 7:3 ratio. In addition, the study compared T-cell repertoires in thyroid tissue and in blood from several Graves' hyperthyroidism patients. After blood sampling, hyperthyroidism patients were treated with methimazole at a starting dose of 30 mg daily, and ophthalmopathy patients were treated with high-dose intravenous methylprednisolone. The paper describes TCR Vbeta CDR3 sequencing of 140 or so peripheral blood samples, made up of some 40 ophthalmopathy patients, around 73 hyperthyroidism patients and roughly 17 progressor patients. Summary of the overall study and its limitations: Most expanded thyroid clonotypes (frequency above 0.001) were also detected in blood, suggesting blood repertoires may reflect thyroid immune responses. In validation, progression to ophthalmopathy was predicted by the model with roughly 71% sensitivity and around 76% specificity, a median of about 6.4 months before onset. No statistical method was used to fix the sample size in advance, and group allocation was not hidden from the investigators. A 13 V-J signature model separated ophthalmopathy from stable hyperthyroidism, with over 85% sensitivity and roughly 84% specificity in cross-validation and 80%/75% in testing.

The CDR3 sequence holds 18 residues, the cysteine and phenylalanine included. The retained sequence is limited to the CDR3, 54 bases, with the frame set at the first base. V is trimmed back by 2 bases and J by 2 bases, and the junction contains 8 bases that no gene match accounts for. The germline V gene specifies MRHNA as CDR1 and SNTAGT as CDR2. TCR beta CDR3 regions were amplified from RNA transcripts. For the first round of RT-PCR on the TCR CDR3, the HTBI primer set was used together with the Qiagen OneStep RT-PCR kit. Libraries were constructed in a second round of multiplex PCR, after which size selection and purification were performed. The libraries were sequenced on an Illumina HiSeq2000 using paired-end 100 bp reads. The published analysis was carried out like this. SOAPnuke was used to process the raw data, removing reads that contained adapters or uncalled bases, had a mean Phred below 15, or lacked an exact match to the constant primer or identifier. COPE v1.2.5 was used to merge the high-quality paired reads, and each unique nucleotide sequence was defined as a clonotype. MiTCR v1.1 was used to align clonotypes to the IMGT TRBV, TRBD and TRBJ reference segments. Analysis was restricted to V-J combinations with a frequency above 0.0001, which covered roughly 99% of repertoires. A TCS score was defined as the ratio of F50 (clonal expansion) to E x V (chaos), with BLOSUM62-based TCRdist applied between CDR3 peptides within each V-J. Welch's t-statistics and random forest reduced roughly 500 V-J features to 13, which were used in a naive Bayes classifier (R e1071). The public reads were quality trimmed at Q25 with fastp and then assembled into clones with MiXCR by TCRdb, keeping productive beta chains. CDR3 protein duplicates are merged, each entry listing the most common genes and DNA. TCRdb's processing, not the study's, gives the V and J calls here. The sample includes fewer than 700,000 distinct CDR3 sequences, with about 17% observed a single time. The ten largest make up 3.5% to 4% of the sample.

Note on this clonotype: The antigen it binds to is not known. Per-nucleotide qualities are absent, and no much larger clonotype sits a single base away.

Stable Graves' hyperthyroidism was defined as no progression to ophthalmopathy during 18 months of follow-up. The hyperthyroidism patients were between 18 and 65 years old and newly diagnosed, with a disease duration of less than 2 months. Patients with uncontrolled infections, other autoimmune diseases, pregnancy or lactation were excluded. Diagnoses relied on clinical symptoms, serum thyroxine and TRAb, thyroid ultrasound and orbital computed tomography. PBMCs were separated from approximately 9.9 ml of fresh peripheral blood using Ficoll-Paque density gradient centrifugation. Trizol reagent was used to extract total RNA, and RNA quality was then checked on an Agilent 2100 Bioanalyzer.

The sequence came from a woman in her twenties or thirties with Graves' hyperthyroidism. This chain joins TRBV6-4 to TRBJ2-7, and 14 junction bases match TRBD2. The sequenced material came from blood. In nucleotides, the sequence is TGTGCCAGCAGTGACGCGGGACTAGCGGGAGTTACCACCTACGAGCAGTACTTC. Its protein reads: CASSDAGLAGVTTYEQYF.